The 21 T cell receptor beta chains listed next were all sequenced from one sample in a study of Ad26.COV2.S vaccination and SARS-CoV-2 variants. Produced via immunoSEQ multiplex PCR; TCRdb's table is partial and in-frame only. The sample includes roughly 270,000 clones, over 75% of them seen just once. The treatment is: around 19 received Ad26.COV2.S at low or high dose, single or two shots; about 5 received placebo; per-sample allocation not given. Collection of the samples took place on day 63 after the first injection of vaccine or placebo. The specimen was peripheral blood, collected in a trial of Ad26.COV2.S vaccine versus placebo. The source is a person between 18 and 59 years old who received the Ad26.COV2.S COVID-19 vaccine or a placebo.

This rearrangement joins TRBV2 to TRBJ2-1; 8 bases agree with TRBD2. Trimming removed 8 bases from V and 8 bases from J; junction bases left unmatched: 11. This CDR3 region has 14 residues. CDR1 SNHLY and CDR2 FYNNEI come from the germline V gene. CDR3 bases: TGTGCCAGCGACGCGGCTGTAGCGGGGCATGAGCAGTTCTTC. Its protein product is CASDAAVAGHEQFF.

The J gene is TRBJ1-5, the V gene TRBV15; D might be TRBD1 (5 bases). The CDR3 consists of 16 residues. Trimming cost V 3 bases and J 7 bases, with 19 bases left between them. CDR1 LNHNV and CDR2 YYDKDF come from the germline V gene (reference sequence). The CDR3 coding sequence is TGTGCCACCAGCAGTGGGGACGGCCCCAGCGGACAGCCCCAGCATTTT. This gives the protein CATSSGDGPSGQPQHF.

This chain uses TRBV5-8 with TRBJ1-2; D possibly corresponds to TRBD1 (5 bases). The CDR3 spans 13 residues. Trimming shortened V by 2 bases and J by 4 bases, and 9 bases separated the two germline ends. Looked up from germline, CDR1 is SGHTS and CDR2 is YDEGEE. CDR3 bases: TGTGCCAGCAGCTTAGACAGTGGCTATGGCTACACCTTC. Its protein is CASSLDSGYGYTF.

This chain joins TRBV5-5 and TRBJ2-2; D ambiguous. Germline V gives CDR1 SGHKS, CDR2 YYEKEE (reference sequence). V lost 1 base to trimming and J lost 1 base, with 8 bases between them. The CDR3 contains 15 residues. CDR3 sequence reads: CASSLRAENTGELFF. CDR3 coding DNA: TGTGCCAGCAGCTTGCGCGCGGAGAACACCGGGGAGCTGTTTTTT.

This clone appeared once. This chain connects TRBV6-5 to TRBJ2-7; TRBD1 matches 9 bases. The CDR3 length is 15 residues. The germline V gene has CDR1 MNHEY and CDR2 SVGAGI. V was pared by 6 bases and J by 3 bases, with 9 bases of the junction left unmatched. CDR3 sequence reads: CASSKPGQGHYEQYF. CDR3 sequence (DNA): TGTGCCAGCAGCAAACCGGGACAGGGCCACTACGAGCAGTACTTC.

This chain connects TRBV5-6 to TRBJ1-1; possible D gene TRBD1, 6 bases. This CDR3 region has 16 residues. Trimming cost V 1 base and J 7 bases, with 20 bases left between them. Per germline, CDR1 SGHDT and CDR2 YYEEEE. The CDR3, as DNA: TGTGCCAGCAGCTTGCGACCCCGGGGGGGGGCGGGTGAAGCTTTCTTT. It is translated as CASSLRPRGGAGEAFF.

The CDR3: CASSNRITGGGIAFF. In DNA, the CDR3 is TGTGCCAGCAGCAACCGCATAACAGGGGGCGGAATAGCTTTCTTT. V gene TRBV3-1 (or the pseudogene TRBV3-2) combines with J gene TRBJ1-1; TRBD1 aligns across 9 bases. The junction had 14 bases not matched to a gene; V was cut back by 5 bases and J by 10 bases. The CDR3 runs to 15 residues. Germline V gives CDR1 LGHDT, CDR2 YNNKEL (reference sequence).

This clone was counted only a few times. The chain joins TRBV5-1 to TRBJ2-1; D might be TRBD2 (6 bases). The V end lost 3 bases, the J end lost 0 bases, and 10 bases lay between the germline ends. CDR3 size: 15 residues. CDR1 is SGHRS, CDR2 YFSETQ, per germline. CDR3 region: CASSSKTSSYNEQFF. CDR3 sequence (DNA): TGCGCCAGCAGCTCTAAGACTAGCTCCTACAATGAGCAGTTCTTC.

The genes are TRBV5-1 and TRBJ2-2; tentative D call: TRBD2 (6 bases). The ends were cut back, 1 base at V and 0 bases at J, with 10 bases in the middle. The CDR3 has 16 residues. The V gene's germline CDR1 is SGHRS and CDR2 YFSETQ. In nucleotides, the CDR3 is TGCGCCAGCAGCTTGCGCGGGGATACGAACACCGGGGAGCTGTTTTTT. This gives the protein CASSLRGDTNTGELFF.

The CDR3 nucleotides are TGTGCCTGGAGTACAGGGCGCTATGGCTACACCTTC. Protein sequence: CAWSTGRYGYTF. The V gene is TRBV30, the J gene TRBJ1-2, with D possibly matching TRBD1 (6 bases). Germline V gene sequence: CDR1 GTSNPN, CDR2 SVGIG (reference sequence). The CDR3 is made up of 12 amino acids. V gave up 2 bases and J gave up 4 bases, with 8 bases separating them.

Regarding this clone: This sample includes further DNA sequences coding for the same CDR3. The genes are TRBV7-9 and TRBJ2-7; TRBD1 aligns across 7 bases. This CDR3 contains 13 residues. CDR1 and CDR2 (germline): SEHNR, FQNEAQ (reference sequence). Unmatched junction bases numbered 1, after V lost 2 bases and J lost 3 bases. The CDR3 sequence is CASSLRDSYEQYF. Here the CDR3 DNA reads TGTGCCAGCAGCTTAAGGGACAGCTACGAGCAGTACTTC. Full variable domain (rest looked up from reference TRBV7-9 and TRBJ2-7): DTGVSQNPRHKITKRGQNVTFRCDPISEHNRLYWYRQTLGQGPEFLTYFQNEAQLEKSRLLSDRFSAERPKGSFSTLEIQRTEQGDSAMYLCASSLRDSYEQYFGPGTRLTVT.

The chain joins TRBV9 to TRBJ2-7; tentative D call: TRBD1 (7 bases). Trimming shortened V by 3 bases and J by 1 base, and 14 bases separated the two germline ends. The germline V gene has CDR1 SGDLS and CDR2 YYNGEE. This CDR3 is 15 amino acids long. In nucleotides, the CDR3 is TGTGCCAGCAGCGGCGGAGGGGACAGATCCTACGAGCAGTACTTC. Amino acids: CASSGGGDRSYEQYF.

This clone came up many times. The rearrangement joins TRBV4-2 to TRBJ2-7, with no clear D. Germline V CDR1 and CDR2: LGHNA, YNFKEQ. The CDR3 totals 13 residues. V was trimmed by 0 bases and J by 8 bases, leaving 11 bases between them. CDR3 nucleotides: TGTGCCAGCAGCCAAGATATCCAGACACAGCAGTACTTC. Its translation: CASSQDIQTQQYF.

The chain combines TRBV11-2 with TRBJ2-3; 7 nucleotides align to TRBD2. This CDR3 has 14 amino acids. V gave up 2 bases and J gave up 4 bases; unmatched junction bases: 3. The germline gives CDR1 SGHAT, CDR2 FQNNGV. The CDR3 loop is CASSLREAADTQYF. The CDR3 DNA reads TGTGCCAGCAGCTTACGGGAGGCGGCAGATACGCAGTATTTT.

In DNA form, the CDR3 reads TGTGCCTGGAGTGTACGGCGGGAGGCCTACGAGCAGTACTTC. This codes for CAWSVRREAYEQYF. J is TRBJ2-7 and V is TRBV30; 8 bases line up with TRBD2. Germline loops: CDR1 GTSNPN, CDR2 SVGIG (reference sequence). V trimming: 0 bases; J trimming: 2 bases; junction bases outside the gene matches: 3. The CDR3 runs to 14 residues.

The chain uses TRBV9 and TRBJ2-1; D tentatively fits TRBD1 or TRBD2 (5 bases each). The V and J ends lost 0 bases and 4 bases respectively, with 11 bases between them. Germline lookup yields CDR1 SGDLS and CDR2 YYNGEE. The CDR3 runs 15 residues. This CDR3 reads CASSVGWGSYNEQFF. The CDR3 nucleotides are TGTGCCAGCAGCGTAGGGTGGGGGTCGTACAATGAGCAGTTCTTC.

V gene TRBV12-3 or TRBV12-4 combines with J gene TRBJ1-1; D is uncertain. V was trimmed by 3 bases and J by 1 base, leaving 6 bases between them. The CDR3 consists of 13 residues. The DNA for the CDR3 is TGTGCCAGCAGTTTCTCCCCGAACACTGAAGCTTTCTTT. It yields the protein CASSFSPNTEAFF.

The rearrangement joins TRBV7-2 to TRBJ2-2, with D tentatively TRBD2 (8 bases). The germline V gene encodes CDR1 SGHTA and CDR2 FQGNSA. V lost 5 bases, J lost 6 bases, and 16 bases lay in between. This CDR3 has 15 amino acids. CDR3 loop: CASSLGRGRAGELFF. DNA for the CDR3: TGTGCCAGCAGCCTCGGGAGGGGGCGCGCCGGGGAGCTGTTTTTT.

The V call is TRBV6-6, the J call TRBJ2-1; 13 positions agree with TRBD2. Germline V CDR1 and CDR2: MNHNY, SVGAGI (reference sequence). Trimming at V came to 6 bases and at J to 10 bases, leaving 9 bases not matched to a gene. CDR3 length: 15 amino acids. CDR3 nucleotide sequence: TGTGCCAGCAGACTACTAGCGGGAGGGCCTGGCGAGCAGTTCTTC. Translation gives CASRLLAGGPGEQFF.

The gene calls are TRBV7-3 and TRBJ2-1; 11 bases match TRBD2. Per germline, CDR1 SGHTA and CDR2 FQGTGA. The CDR3 runs 15 residues. With 4 bases clipped from V and 7 bases from J, the junction kept 6 bases outside the gene matches. This CDR3 reads CASSSTSGGLNEQFF. The CDR3 coding sequence is TGTGCCAGCAGCTCCACTAGCGGGGGATTGAATGAGCAGTTCTTC.

This rearrangement joins TRBV15 to TRBJ1-1, with 10 nucleotides matching TRBD1. In germline, CDR1 is LNHNV, CDR2 YYDKDF (reference sequence). The junction had 4 bases not matched to a gene; V was cut back by 1 base and J by 5 bases. The CDR3 sequence is 15 residues long. CDR3: CATSRGEGQGTEAFF. In nucleotides, the CDR3 is TGTGCCACCAGCAGAGGAGAGGGACAGGGGACTGAAGCTTTCTTT.